The 32 T cell receptor beta chains listed next were all sequenced from one sample in a study of T cell responses to AZD1222 COVID-19 vaccine. Only in-frame clones appear in the TCRdb table, and some are missing; sequencing was by immunoSEQ multiplex PCR. The sample includes roughly 98,000 clones, roughly 92% of them seen just once. This sample comprised peripheral blood, obtained on day 0 of AZD1222 vaccination. The receptors stem from an adult in good health.

The V gene is TRBV30, the J gene TRBJ1-6; TRBD1 aligns across 8 bases. The length of the CDR3 is 16 residues. V lost 1 base, J lost 6 bases, and 8 bases stayed unmatched. Germline V gene data show CDR1 as GTSNPN and CDR2 as SVGIG (reference sequence). DNA of the CDR3: TGTGCCTGGAGTGCGGACAGGGTTTCGGGTAATTCACCCCTCCACTTT. This sequence encodes CAWSADRVSGNSPLHF.

The chain uses TRBV10-2 and TRBJ2-2; 9 bases fit TRBD1. Unmatched junction bases numbered 0, after V lost 6 bases and J lost 1 base. Germline V gene lookup returns CDR1 WSHSY and CDR2 SAAADI. The CDR3 is 14 amino acids. The CDR3 sequence: CASRTGGNTGELFF. Here the CDR3 DNA reads TGCGCCAGCAGGACAGGGGGGAACACCGGGGAGCTGTTTTTT.

The rearrangement links TRBV18 to TRBJ1-1; no firm D call. From germline, CDR1 is KGHSH and CDR2 LQKENI. With 6 bases removed from V and 5 bases from J, the gap between germline ends came to 7 bases. The CDR3 sequence is 11 residues long. The CDR3 region is CASSQSTEAFF. The CDR3, as DNA: TGTGCCAGCTCCCAAAGTACTGAAGCTTTCTTT.

This clone was observed a single time. V gene TRBV28 combines with J gene TRBJ1-2; TRBD1 is a possible D gene (5 bases). Germline lookup yields CDR1 MDHEN and CDR2 SYDVKM. The CDR3 totals 14 residues. V lost 2 bases and J lost 4, with 11 bases in between. This CDR3 reads CASSLGSGGYGYTF. The CDR3 DNA is TGTGCCAGCAGTTTAGGAAGTGGGGGCTATGGCTACACCTTC.

V gene TRBV28 combines with J gene TRBJ2-2; TRBD1 aligns across 10 bases. Per the germline V gene, CDR1 is MDHEN and CDR2 is SYDVKM. There are 16 residues in the CDR3. V was pared by 5 bases and J by 4 bases, with 7 bases of the junction left unmatched. CDR3 sequence (DNA): TGTGCCAGCAGTCAAAAGGGACAGGGGCTCACCGGGGAGCTGTTTTTT. It translates to CASSQKGQGLTGELFF.

The V gene is TRBV30, the J gene TRBJ2-1; no clear D. In germline, CDR1 is GTSNPN, CDR2 SVGIG (reference sequence). The CDR3 is 10 residues long. The V and J ends lost 5 bases and 12 bases respectively, with 11 bases between them. The CDR3: CAWESSGQFF. DNA for the CDR3: TGTGCCTGGGAAAGCTCGGGGCAGTTCTTC.

The rearrangement links TRBV4-3 to TRBJ1-1, with D perhaps matching TRBD1 (5 bases). V was clipped by 3 bases and J by 3 bases, with 14 bases between them. The CDR3 length is 15 residues. CDR1 is LGHNA, CDR2 YSLEER, per germline. The CDR3 DNA sequence: TGCGCCAGCAGCCATTCCCTGCAGGGTTACACTGAAGCTTTCTTT. It yields the protein CASSHSLQGYTEAFF.

The genes are TRBV18 and TRBJ2-1; TRBD2 matches 8 bases. Trimming took 3 bases from V and 0 from J; bases not matched to a gene: 7. The germline gives CDR1 KGHSH, CDR2 LQKENI. The CDR3 runs 17 residues. CDR3 sequence reads: CASSPVRSGSSYNEQFF. CDR3 in DNA: TGTGCCAGCTCACCGGTCCGGAGCGGGAGCTCCTACAATGAGCAGTTCTTC.

The chain uses TRBV19 and TRBJ1-2; 8 bases agree with TRBD1. The germline V gene has CDR1 LNHDA and CDR2 SQIVND (reference sequence). V was clipped by 5 bases and J by 0 bases; unmatched bases: 8. The CDR3 contains 16 residues. The CDR3 DNA is TGTGCCAGTAGTCCCCGGGACAGGATAGCTAACTATGGCTACACCTTC. Its protein product is CASSPRDRIANYGYTF.

The V and J genes are TRBV10-3 and TRBJ1-1; D may be TRBD1 (6 bases). The CDR3 runs 14 residues. Germline CDR1 is ENHRY and CDR2 is SYGVKD. The ends were cut back, 7 bases at V and 4 bases at J, with 16 bases in the middle. The CDR3 DNA reads as TGTGCCATCAAGGGGGATACAAGTCTCACTGAAGCTTTCTTT. It yields the protein CAIKGDTSLTEAFF.

The genes are TRBV27 and TRBJ2-7, with D possibly TRBD2 on 5 matching bases. V was trimmed by 8 bases and J by 5 bases, leaving 19 bases between them. This CDR3 comprises 14 residues. CDR1 and CDR2 from the germline V gene are MNHEY and SMNVEV (reference sequence). The CDR3 sequence: CASHEGSPFDEQYF. The CDR3 nucleotides are TGTGCCAGCCATGAGGGTAGTCCGTTCGACGAGCAGTACTTC.

The rearrangement links TRBV6-2 or TRBV6-3 to TRBJ2-5, with D hard to call. Germline lookup yields CDR1 MNHEY and CDR2 SVGEGT. The CDR3 length is 15 residues. V lost 0 bases and J lost 1, with 9 bases in between. In nucleotides, the CDR3 is TGTGCCAGCAGTTACTCGTTAAGCCCCCAAGAGACCCAGTACTTC. This translates into CASSYSLSPQETQYF.

For the CDR3, the DNA is TGTGCCAGCAGTTACGGGACAGGGGTTAATTCACCCCTCCACTTT. This encodes CASSYGTGVNSPLHF. This chain uses TRBV6-5 with TRBJ1-6; 10 bases match TRBD1. The CDR3 has 15 amino acids. Trimming took 2 bases from V and 6 from J; bases not matched to a gene: 1. The germline gives CDR1 MNHEY, CDR2 SVGAGI.

This clone was observed a handful of times. The chain combines TRBV27 with TRBJ1-2; a weak D match, TRBD1 (5 bases). The V end lost 5 bases, the J end lost 5 bases, and 21 bases lay between the germline ends. The CDR3 covers 16 residues. Per the germline V gene, CDR1 is MNHEY and CDR2 is SMNVEV (reference sequence). The CDR3 nucleotides are TGTGCCAGCAGTGCAGGCTGGGGCATACCGCTTTATGGCTACACCTTC. Its translation is CASSAGWGIPLYGYTF.

The chain employs TRBV3-1 (or the pseudogene TRBV3-2) and TRBJ1-5; 11 nucleotides line up with TRBD1. The germline CDR1 and CDR2 sequences are LGHDT and YNNKEL (reference sequence). Trimming removed 0 bases from V and 7 bases from J; junction bases left unmatched: 5. CDR3 length: 16 amino acids. CDR3 residues: CASSQDYGQGAQPQHF. DNA for the CDR3: TGTGCCAGCAGCCAAGATTACGGACAGGGGGCCCAGCCCCAGCATTTT.

V and J are TRBV19 and TRBJ1-1; D possibly corresponds to TRBD1 (5 bases). Per the germline V gene, CDR1 is LNHDA and CDR2 is SQIVND (reference sequence). This CDR3 spans 16 amino acids. The germline V and J ends were trimmed by 7 bases and 5 bases, with 23 bases remaining between them. In nucleotides, the CDR3 is TGTGCCAGTATCCGTCTTTCTCCGAGACGGGGGACTGAAGCTTTCTTT. Translated, it gives CASIRLSPRRGTEAFF.

The genes are TRBV29-1 and TRBJ1-2, with unresolved D. Germline V CDR1 and CDR2: SQVTM, ANQGSEA. Trimming left V 6 bases short and J 2 bases short, with 7 bases between. There are 11 residues in the CDR3. The CDR3 bases are TGCAGCGTCTCGGGGAACTATGGCTACACCTTC. It codes for CSVSGNYGYTF.

The chain recombines TRBV30 with TRBJ1-5; D is possibly TRBD1 (5 bases). The V gene lost 0 bases and the J gene lost 3 bases, with 12 bases spanning the gap. CDR3 size: 15 residues. Germline loops: CDR1 GTSNPN, CDR2 SVGIG (reference sequence). The CDR3 sequence is CAWSVSRGANQPQHF. The CDR3 DNA is TGTGCCTGGAGTGTATCGAGGGGAGCCAATCAGCCCCAGCATTTT.

Only one count was recorded for this clone. The chain uses TRBV9 and TRBJ1-6, with D perhaps TRBD1 (6 bases). Per the germline V gene, CDR1 is SGDLS and CDR2 is YYNGEE. Trimming stripped 4 bases from V and 10 bases from J, with 12 bases between. The CDR3 totals 13 residues. CDR3: CASSPGGASPLHF. The CDR3 bases are TGTGCCAGCAGCCCTGGGGGGGCATCACCCCTCCACTTT.

This chain connects TRBV7-9 to TRBJ1-1, with 10 positions matching TRBD1. Germline V gene data show CDR1 as SEHNR and CDR2 as FQNEAQ (reference sequence). Germline trimming cut 4 bases from V and 3 bases from J; bases unmatched to any gene: 5. CDR3 length: 15 amino acids. The CDR3 sequence is CASSSTGGAYTEAFF. CDR3 nucleotides: TGTGCCAGCAGCTCGACAGGGGGCGCGTACACTGAAGCTTTCTTT. The whole variable domain, remainder taken from reference TRBV7-9 and TRBJ1-1, is DTGVSQNPRHKITKRGQNVTFRCDPISEHNRLYWYRQTLGQGPEFLTYFQNEAQLEKSRLLSDRFSAERPKGSFSTLEIQRTEQGDSAMYLCASSSTGGAYTEAFFGQGTRLTVV.

This rearrangement joins TRBV10-3 to TRBJ1-5; D gene uncertain. Germline lookup yields CDR1 ENHRY and CDR2 SYGVKD. Between the trimmed V and J ends, which lost 5 bases and 3 bases, there was a span of 8 bases. The CDR3 totals 13 residues. The CDR3 reads CAISTGYNQPQHF. For the CDR3, the DNA is TGTGCCATCAGTACGGGGTACAATCAGCCCCAGCATTTT.

This chain uses TRBV7-8 with TRBJ1-2; 10 bases line up with TRBD1. The CDR3 is 15 amino acids. Per the germline V gene, CDR1 is SGHVS and CDR2 is FQNEAQ. V gave up 4 bases and J gave up 2 bases; unmatched junction bases: 4. The CDR3 spells CASSSQGQGNYGYTF. CDR3 DNA sequence: TGTGCCAGCAGCTCTCAGGGACAGGGGAACTATGGCTACACCTTC. Filled out from reference TRBV7-8 and TRBJ1-2, the complete variable domain reads GAGVSQSPRYKVAKRGQDVALRCDPISGHVSLFWYQQALGQGPEFLTYFQNEAQLDKSGLPSDRFFAERPEGSVSTLKIQRTQQEDSAVYLCASSSQGQGNYGYTFGSGTRLTVV.

The chain carries TRBV4-1 and TRBJ2-7, with TRBD2 matching 8 bases. J gave up 2 bases and V 1 base, and 1 base lay outside the gene matches. The length of the CDR3 is 14 residues. Germline V gives CDR1 MGHRA, CDR2 YSYEKL. CDR3 in amino acids: CASSQGRGAYEQYF. The CDR3 DNA sequence: TGCGCCAGCAGCCAAGGGCGGGGGGCCTACGAGCAGTACTTC.

The gene calls are TRBV5-1 and TRBJ1-2, with 10 bases matching TRBD1. V lost 7 bases, J lost 8 bases, and 2 bases stayed unmatched. Per the germline V gene, CDR1 is SGHRS and CDR2 is YFSETQ. This CDR3 contains 11 residues. CDR3 sequence reads: CASGTGEGYTF. In DNA form, the CDR3 reads TGCGCCAGCGGGACAGGGGAAGGCTACACCTTC.

The rearrangement joins TRBV5-1 to TRBJ1-1; D possibly corresponds to TRBD1 (5 bases). Germline loops: CDR1 SGHRS, CDR2 YFSETQ. This CDR3 is built from 14 residues. V was pared by 0 bases and J by 1 base, with 7 bases between. CDR3 sequence (DNA): TGCGCCAGCAGCTTGGCTGGGACGAACACTGAAGCTTTCTTT. Its translation: CASSLAGTNTEAFF.

This clone was detected once. V gene TRBV11-2 combines with J gene TRBJ1-2, with D uncertain. CDR1 and CDR2 from the germline V gene are SGHAT and FQNNGV. This CDR3 has 15 amino acids. V lost 1 base, J lost 0 bases, and 9 bases lay in between. CDR3 DNA: TGTGCCAGCAGCTTAGGTAACAGCGCTAACTATGGCTACACCTTC. It is translated as CASSLGNSANYGYTF.

The chain employs TRBV6-5 and TRBJ1-1, with D maybe TRBD1 (5 bases). Germline CDR1 MNHEY, CDR2 SVGAGI. Deletions cut 8 bases from V and 11 bases from J, with 24 bases between. This CDR3 region has 14 residues. Here the CDR3 DNA reads TGTGCCAGCCAAAATAGAGCGGGGGAATTGGGGGCTTTCTTT. It is translated as CASQNRAGELGAFF.

This clone turned up a few times. V usage is TRBV11-1 and J usage is TRBJ2-1; D is perhaps TRBD1 (6 bases). Germline lookup yields CDR1 SGHAT and CDR2 FQDESV (reference sequence). Trimming pared 8 bases from V and 5 bases from J, leaving 13 bases between. The CDR3 length is 13 residues. This chain's CDR3 is CASGTGTDNEQFF. In DNA, the CDR3 is TGTGCCAGCGGAACAGGGACCGACAATGAGCAGTTCTTC.

The chain employs TRBV10-3 and TRBJ1-6; no reliable D call. Between the trimmed V and J ends, which lost 3 bases and 6 bases, there was a span of 9 bases. Germline V gives CDR1 ENHRY, CDR2 SYGVKD. This CDR3 is 14 amino acids long. CDR3 residues: CAISDSRANSPLHF. DNA of the CDR3: TGTGCCATCAGTGACAGTAGGGCTAATTCACCCCTCCACTTT.

The gene calls are TRBV14 and TRBJ2-7; D remains ambiguous. Germline V gene sequence: CDR1 SGHDN, CDR2 FVKESK. This CDR3 region has 13 residues. Trimming took 0 bases from V and 3 from J, leaving 6 bases between them. In DNA form, the CDR3 reads TGTGCCAGCAGCCAAGATCCGGTCTACGAGCAGTACTTC. Protein product: CASSQDPVYEQYF.

In this sample, this clone turned up once. V usage is TRBV6-1 and J usage is TRBJ1-5, with D unresolved. The germline V and J ends were trimmed by 2 bases and 1 base, with 6 bases remaining between them. Germline V gene data show CDR1 as MNHNS and CDR2 as SASEGT. The CDR3 length is 14 residues. Here the CDR3 reads CASSESRSNQPQHF. The DNA for the CDR3 is TGTGCCAGCAGTGAAAGTAGAAGCAATCAGCCCCAGCATTTT.

This chain joins TRBV4-2 and TRBJ2-2, with D maybe TRBD1 (6 bases). Germline V lookup: CDR1 LGHNA, CDR2 YNFKEQ. CDR3 size: 15 residues. With 4 bases removed from V and 0 bases from J, the gap between germline ends came to 9 bases. CDR3 sequence (DNA): TGTGCCAGCAGCCTCGACAGGTCGAACACCGGGGAGCTGTTTTTT. This sequence encodes CASSLDRSNTGELFF.